These 16 T cell receptor beta chains share one sample of origin, sequenced in a study of control samples from healthy donors and cancer patients (dated by TCRdb to about 2020). Receptor amplification or capture employed the immunoSEQ multiplex PCR assay. Imported from immuneACCESS, the table was reduced by TCRdb to in-frame sequences with V and J called. These copies leave out some clones; in studies compared against another copy, an unresolved V gene accounts for under half, and the cause of the remainder is not known. This sample has 100,000 to 150,000 clones in its table, and more than 85% of those were observed once. The ten largest clones take up roughly 8.8% of the sample. Sequencing input: blood. The receptors here all came from a man in his late teens or twenties in good health.

This sequence joins TRBV3-1 (or the pseudogene TRBV3-2) and TRBJ1-2; possibly TRBD1 for D (6 bases). The CDR3 extends over 16 amino acids. V lost 4 bases, J lost 5 bases, and 20 bases lay in between. Per the germline V gene, CDR1 is LGHDT and CDR2 is YNNKEL (reference sequence). For the CDR3, the DNA is TGTGCCAGCAGCCGCCAACTCGGGGGGGCATTTTATGGCTACACCTTC. Residues: CASSRQLGGAFYGYTF.

This chain links TRBV11-2 with TRBJ2-5, with D possibly being TRBD1 (6 bases). Germline V gene lookup returns CDR1 SGHAT and CDR2 FQNNGV. Trimming shortened V by 0 bases and J by 6 bases, and 14 bases separated the two germline ends. CDR3 length: 15 amino acids. The CDR3 DNA reads as TGTGCCAGCAGCTTAGATGGGTCAGGGGCGAAGACCCAGTACTTC. Translation gives CASSLDGSGAKTQYF.

This chain connects TRBV20-1 to TRBJ2-7; 7 bases line up with TRBD1. The germline CDR1 and CDR2 sequences are DFQATT and SNEGSKA (reference sequence). This CDR3 is built from 12 residues. V shed 3 bases, J shed 3 bases, and the junction held 2 bases outside the gene matches. In nucleotides, the CDR3 is TGCAGTGCTAGTGCAGGGGGCTACGAGCAGTACTTC. Protein sequence: CSASAGGYEQYF.

The rearrangement links TRBV5-4 to TRBJ2-1; TRBD1 agrees at 7 bases. Germline trimming cut 0 bases from V and 2 bases from J; bases unmatched to any gene: 5. The CDR3 covers 16 residues. The germline gives CDR1 SGHNT, CDR2 YYREEE (reference sequence). The CDR3 DNA reads TGTGCCAGCAGCTTGGCGGCGACAGGGACCTACAATGAGCAGTTCTTC. Protein: CASSLAATGTYNEQFF.

This chain joins TRBV5-1 and TRBJ1-1; 7 nucleotides agree with TRBD1. After removal of 3 bases from V and 7 bases from J, the junction contained 6 bases not matched to a gene. This CDR3 contains 13 residues. Looked up from germline, CDR1 is SGHRS and CDR2 is YFSETQ. This CDR3 is CASSSQGQSEAFF. CDR3 coding DNA: TGCGCCAGCAGCTCGCAGGGACAGAGTGAAGCTTTCTTT.

The chain couples TRBV12-3 or TRBV12-4 to TRBJ1-2, with a possible D match to TRBD1 (5 bases). V was shortened by 5 bases and J by 2 bases, with 9 bases between the two germline ends. The CDR3 is 13 amino acids. The CDR3 DNA reads TGTGCCAGCAGTCGCACAGGAAACTATGGCTACACCTTC. This gives the protein CASSRTGNYGYTF.

V gene TRBV12-3 or TRBV12-4 combines with J gene TRBJ2-2, with a weak D call TRBD1 (6 bases). The CDR3 totals 13 residues. Deletions cut 5 bases from V and 6 bases from J, with 10 bases between. The CDR3 DNA sequence: TGTGCCAGCAGTACAGGGTTTCCCGGGGAGCTGTTTTTT. This gives the protein CASSTGFPGELFF.

The chain uses TRBV6-6 and TRBJ2-2, with 7 nucleotides matching TRBD1. Trimming took 0 bases from V and 6 from J; bases not matched to a gene: 4. CDR3 length: 15 amino acids. CDR1 MNHNY and CDR2 SVGAGI come from the germline V gene (reference sequence). The CDR3 nucleotides read TGTGCCAGCAGTTACTCGATGACAGGGCCCGGGGAGCTGTTTTTT. It is translated as CASSYSMTGPGELFF.

The J gene is TRBJ2-2, the V gene TRBV7-9, with D possibly being TRBD1 (6 bases). The germline V and J ends were trimmed by 5 bases and 11 bases, with 21 bases remaining between them. The CDR3 consists of 15 residues. Per the germline V gene, CDR1 is SEHNR and CDR2 is FQNEAQ (reference sequence). CDR3 in DNA: TGTGCCAGCAGCCAACCGACCCGGACAGTGGGTGAGCTGTTTTTT. Encoded protein: CASSQPTRTVGELFF.

The rearrangement links TRBV9 to TRBJ1-2, with D maybe TRBD1 (5 bases). Germline-derived CDR1 and CDR2 are SGDLS and YYNGEE. Trimming stripped 2 bases from V and 4 bases from J, with 12 bases between. This CDR3 is 14 amino acids long. The CDR3: CASSVAGTLYGYTF. The CDR3 DNA sequence: TGTGCCAGCAGCGTCGCCGGGACCCTCTATGGCTACACCTTC.

The V and J genes are TRBV18 and TRBJ2-4; the match to TRBD1 covers 10 bases. In germline, CDR1 is KGHSH, CDR2 LQKENI. CDR3 length equals 15 residues. The V and J ends lost 0 bases and 6 bases, in that order; junction bases with no gene match: 2. The CDR3 bases are TGTGCCAGCTCACCACCGACAGGGGGCATAAACATTCAGTACTTC. Encoded protein: CASSPPTGGINIQYF. Complete variable domain (other parts from reference TRBV18 and TRBJ2-4): NAGVMQNPRHLVRRRGQEARLRCSPMKGHSHVYWYRQLPEEGLKFMVYLQKENIIDESGMPKERFSAEFPKEGPSILRIQQVVRGDSAAYFCASSPPTGGINIQYFGAGTRLSVL.

The chain couples TRBV9 to TRBJ2-1; a weak D match, TRBD1 (5 bases). CDR1 and CDR2 from the germline V gene are SGDLS and YYNGEE. The CDR3 totals 14 residues. Between the trimmed V and J ends, which lost 3 bases and 0 bases, there was a span of 7 bases. The CDR3 sequence: CASSGGLSYNEQFF. As DNA, the CDR3 is TGTGCCAGCAGCGGGGGCCTCTCCTACAATGAGCAGTTCTTC. Supplemented by reference TRBV9 and TRBJ2-1, the full variable domain reads DSGVTQTPKHLITATGQRVTLRCSPRSGDLSVYWYQQSLDQGLQFLIQYYNGEERAKGNILERFSAQQFPDLHSELNLSSLELGDSALYFCASSGGLSYNEQFFGPGTRLTVL.

The chain links TRBV11-2 to TRBJ1-6; weak D call: TRBD1 (5 bases). CDR3 length: 18 residues. V was trimmed by 1 base and J by 3 bases, leaving 16 bases between them. Germline CDR1 and CDR2: SGHAT and FQNNGV. The CDR3 DNA sequence: TGTGCCAGCAGCTTAGGAAGGGCAGGGCGATTCTATAATTCACCCCTCCACTTT. Protein product: CASSLGRAGRFYNSPLHF.

The chain couples TRBV2 to TRBJ1-3; D is uncertain. Trimming shortened V by 6 bases and J by 0 bases, and 9 bases separated the two germline ends. The CDR3 sequence is 14 residues long. Per germline, CDR1 SNHLY and CDR2 FYNNEI. CDR3 in amino acids: CASRADFSGNTIYF. The CDR3 coding sequence is TGTGCCAGCAGAGCAGACTTCTCTGGAAACACCATATATTTT.

The chain has TRBV6-1 and TRBJ2-7; 9 nucleotides align to TRBD1. Germline V gene sequence: CDR1 MNHNS, CDR2 SASEGT. V was clipped by 2 bases and J by 6 bases; unmatched bases: 5. The CDR3 is 14 amino acids. This chain's CDR3 is CASSETGQGPEQYF. CDR3 in DNA: TGTGCCAGCAGTGAAACTGGACAGGGGCCCGAGCAGTACTTC.

The chain uses TRBV12-3 or TRBV12-4 and TRBJ1-4, with a tentative D call TRBD1 (5 bases). The V and J ends lost 8 bases and 3 bases respectively, with 10 bases between them. CDR3 size: 13 residues. The CDR3 DNA reads as TGTGCCAGCGGGGGGGTCTCTAATGAAAAACTGTTTTTT. Its protein is CASGGVSNEKLFF.